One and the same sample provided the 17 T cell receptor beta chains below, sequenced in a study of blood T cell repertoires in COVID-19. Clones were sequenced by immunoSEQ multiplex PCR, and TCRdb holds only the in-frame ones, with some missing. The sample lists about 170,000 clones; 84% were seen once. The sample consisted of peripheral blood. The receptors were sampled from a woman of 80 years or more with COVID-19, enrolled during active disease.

CDR3 residues: CASSRHPYEQYF. DNA for the CDR3: TGTGCCAGCAGCCGACACCCCTACGAGCAGTACTTC. The chain has TRBV27 and TRBJ2-7, with D hard to call. Germline CDR1 is MNHEY and CDR2 is SMNVEV (reference sequence). Between the trimmed V and J ends, which lost 6 bases and 2 bases, there was a span of 8 bases. This CDR3 contains 12 residues.

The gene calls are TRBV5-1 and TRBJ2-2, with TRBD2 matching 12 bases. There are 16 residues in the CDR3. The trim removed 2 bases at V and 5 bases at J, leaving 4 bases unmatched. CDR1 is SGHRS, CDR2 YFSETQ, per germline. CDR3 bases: TGCGCCAGCAGCTTCCGACTAGCGGGAGATACCGGGGAGCTGTTTTTT. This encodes CASSFRLAGDTGELFF.

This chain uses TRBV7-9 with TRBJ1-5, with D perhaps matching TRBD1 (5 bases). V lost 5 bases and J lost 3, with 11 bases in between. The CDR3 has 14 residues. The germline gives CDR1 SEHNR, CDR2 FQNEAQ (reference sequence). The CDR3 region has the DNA TGTGCCAGCAGCCCCCCAGGGTACAATCAGCCCCAGCATTTT. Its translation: CASSPPGYNQPQHF.

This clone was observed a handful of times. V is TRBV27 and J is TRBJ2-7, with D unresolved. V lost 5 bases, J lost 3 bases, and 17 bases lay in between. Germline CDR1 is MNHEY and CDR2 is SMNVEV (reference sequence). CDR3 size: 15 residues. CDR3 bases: TGTGCCAGCAGTGATACCGGGTTGATCAACTACGAGCAGTACTTC. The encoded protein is CASSDTGLINYEQYF.

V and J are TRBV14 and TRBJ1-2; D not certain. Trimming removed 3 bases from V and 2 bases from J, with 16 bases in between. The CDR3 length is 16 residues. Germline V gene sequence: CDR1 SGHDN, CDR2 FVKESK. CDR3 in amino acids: CASSHDLRRPNYGYTF. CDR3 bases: TGTGCCAGCAGCCATGACTTACGGAGGCCAAACTATGGCTACACCTTC.

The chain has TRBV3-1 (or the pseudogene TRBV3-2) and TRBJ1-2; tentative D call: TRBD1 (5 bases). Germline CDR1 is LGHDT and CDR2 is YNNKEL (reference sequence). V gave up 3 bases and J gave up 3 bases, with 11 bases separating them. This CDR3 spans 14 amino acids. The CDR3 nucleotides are TGTGCCAGCAGCCAGTCGGGGGTCGACTATGGCTACACCTTC. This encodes CASSQSGVDYGYTF.

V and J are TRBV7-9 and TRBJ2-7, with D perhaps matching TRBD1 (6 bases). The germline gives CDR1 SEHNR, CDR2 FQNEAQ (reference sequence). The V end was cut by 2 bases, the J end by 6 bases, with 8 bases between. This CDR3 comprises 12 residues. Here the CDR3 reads CASSLTGIEQYF. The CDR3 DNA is TGTGCCAGCAGCTTAACAGGGATCGAGCAGTACTTC.

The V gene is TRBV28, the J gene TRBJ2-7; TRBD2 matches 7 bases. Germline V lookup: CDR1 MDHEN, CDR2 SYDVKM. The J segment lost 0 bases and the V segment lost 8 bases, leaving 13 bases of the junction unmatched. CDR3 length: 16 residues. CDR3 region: CASSSTSPWPSYEQYF. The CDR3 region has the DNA TGTGCCAGCTCCTCGACTAGCCCTTGGCCCTCCTACGAGCAGTACTTC.

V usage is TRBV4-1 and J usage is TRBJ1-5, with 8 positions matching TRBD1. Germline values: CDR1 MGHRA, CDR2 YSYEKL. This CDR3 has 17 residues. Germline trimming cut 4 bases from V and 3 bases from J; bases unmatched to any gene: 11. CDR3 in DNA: TGCGCCAGCAGCCTCAATCCGGGACAGGTATTCAATCAGCCCCAGCATTTT. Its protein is CASSLNPGQVFNQPQHF.

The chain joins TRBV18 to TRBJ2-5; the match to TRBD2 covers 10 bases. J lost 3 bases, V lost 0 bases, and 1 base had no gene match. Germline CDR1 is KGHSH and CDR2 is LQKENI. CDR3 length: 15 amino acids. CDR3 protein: CASSPPGLAEETQYF. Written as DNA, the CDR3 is TGTGCCAGCTCACCACCCGGACTAGCGGAAGAGACCCAGTACTTC.

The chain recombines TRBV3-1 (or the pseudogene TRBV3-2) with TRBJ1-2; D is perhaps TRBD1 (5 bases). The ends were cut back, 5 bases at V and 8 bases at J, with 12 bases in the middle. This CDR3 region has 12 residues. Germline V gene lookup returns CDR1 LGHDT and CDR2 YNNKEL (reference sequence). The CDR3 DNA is TGTGCCAGCAGCATCTCGGGGGACGGCTACACCTTC. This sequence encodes CASSISGDGYTF.

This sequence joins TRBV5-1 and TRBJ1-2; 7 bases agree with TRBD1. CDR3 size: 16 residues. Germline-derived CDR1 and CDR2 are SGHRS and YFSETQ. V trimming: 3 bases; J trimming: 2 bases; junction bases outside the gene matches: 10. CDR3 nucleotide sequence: TGCGCCAGCAGCTGGGATGGACAGGTTTACAACTATGGCTACACCTTC. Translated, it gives CASSWDGQVYNYGYTF.

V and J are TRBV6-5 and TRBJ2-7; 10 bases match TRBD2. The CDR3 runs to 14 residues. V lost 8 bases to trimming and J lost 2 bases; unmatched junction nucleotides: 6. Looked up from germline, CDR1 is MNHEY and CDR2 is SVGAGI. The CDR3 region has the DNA TGTGCCAGCGGAACTAGCGGGATGACCTACGAGCAGTACTTC. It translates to CASGTSGMTYEQYF.

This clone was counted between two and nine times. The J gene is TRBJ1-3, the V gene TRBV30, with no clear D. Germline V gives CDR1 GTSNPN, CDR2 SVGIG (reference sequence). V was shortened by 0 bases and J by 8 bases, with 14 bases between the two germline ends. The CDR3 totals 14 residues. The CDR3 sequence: CAWSVPGSGHTIYF. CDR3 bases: TGTGCCTGGAGTGTTCCCGGGTCCGGTCACACCATATATTTT.

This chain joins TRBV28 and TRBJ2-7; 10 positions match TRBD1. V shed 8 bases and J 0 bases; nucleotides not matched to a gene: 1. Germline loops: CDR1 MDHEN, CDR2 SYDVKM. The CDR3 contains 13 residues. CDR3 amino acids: CASRTGGSYEQYF. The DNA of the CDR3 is TGTGCCAGCCGGACAGGGGGCTCCTACGAGCAGTACTTC.

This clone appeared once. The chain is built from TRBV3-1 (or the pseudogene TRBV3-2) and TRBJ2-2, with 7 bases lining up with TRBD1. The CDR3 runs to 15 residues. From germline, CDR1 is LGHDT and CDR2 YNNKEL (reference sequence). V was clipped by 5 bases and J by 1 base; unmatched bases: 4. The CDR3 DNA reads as TGTGCCAGCAGCGTCCACAGGGGGAACACCGGGGAGCTGTTTTTT. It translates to CASSVHRGNTGELFF.

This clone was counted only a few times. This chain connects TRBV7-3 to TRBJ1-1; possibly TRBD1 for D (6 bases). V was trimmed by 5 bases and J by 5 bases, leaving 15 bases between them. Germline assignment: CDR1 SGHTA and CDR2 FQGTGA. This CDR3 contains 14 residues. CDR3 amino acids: CASSPVGGETEAFF. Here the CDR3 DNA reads TGTGCCAGCAGCCCGGTAGGGGGAGAGACTGAAGCTTTCTTT.